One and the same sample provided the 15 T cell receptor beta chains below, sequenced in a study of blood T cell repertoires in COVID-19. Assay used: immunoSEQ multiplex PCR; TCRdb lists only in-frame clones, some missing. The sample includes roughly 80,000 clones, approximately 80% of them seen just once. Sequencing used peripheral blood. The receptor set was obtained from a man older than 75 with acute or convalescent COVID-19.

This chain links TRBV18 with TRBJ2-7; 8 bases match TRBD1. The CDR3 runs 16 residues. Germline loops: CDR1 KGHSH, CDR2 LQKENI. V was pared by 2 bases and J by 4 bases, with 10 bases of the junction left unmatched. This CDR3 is CASSPARAGGGYEQYF. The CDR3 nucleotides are TGTGCCAGCTCACCAGCTCGAGCAGGGGGCGGGTACGAGCAGTACTTC.

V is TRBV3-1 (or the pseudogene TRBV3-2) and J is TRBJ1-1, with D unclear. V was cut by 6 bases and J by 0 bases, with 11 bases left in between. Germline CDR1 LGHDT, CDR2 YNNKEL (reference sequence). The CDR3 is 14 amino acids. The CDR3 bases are TGTGCCAGCAGTCGCGGGGAGGTGAACACTGAAGCTTTCTTT. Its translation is CASSRGEVNTEAFF.

The CDR3 nucleotides read TGTGCCAGCAGCCAAGATTTGTGGGCAGGGGGATACGAGCAGTACTTC. Amino acids: CASSQDLWAGGYEQYF. The gene calls are TRBV3-1 (or the pseudogene TRBV3-2) and TRBJ2-7, with 7 bases identical to TRBD1. The V segment lost 0 bases and the J segment 4 bases; nucleotides outside the gene matches: 9. The CDR3 length is 16 residues. Per germline, CDR1 LGHDT and CDR2 YNNKEL (reference sequence).

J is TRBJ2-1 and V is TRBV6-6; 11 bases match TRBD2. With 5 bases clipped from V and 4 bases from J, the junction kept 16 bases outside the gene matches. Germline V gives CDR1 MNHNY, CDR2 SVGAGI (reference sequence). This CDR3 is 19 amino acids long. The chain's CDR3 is CASSRRDGRLAGTYNEQFF. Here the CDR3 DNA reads TGTGCCAGCAGTCGCCGGGACGGCAGACTAGCGGGGACTTACAATGAGCAGTTCTTC.

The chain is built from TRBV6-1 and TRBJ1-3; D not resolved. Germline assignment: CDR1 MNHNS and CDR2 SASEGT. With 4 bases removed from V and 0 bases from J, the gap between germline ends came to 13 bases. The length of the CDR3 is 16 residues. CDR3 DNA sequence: TGTGCCAGCAGTGGAGGGCAGAGATTCTCTGGAAACACCATATATTTT. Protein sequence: CASSGGQRFSGNTIYF.

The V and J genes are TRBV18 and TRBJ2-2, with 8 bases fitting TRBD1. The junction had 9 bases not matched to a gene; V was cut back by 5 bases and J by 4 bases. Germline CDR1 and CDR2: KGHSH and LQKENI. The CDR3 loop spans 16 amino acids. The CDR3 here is CASSRQGPPSTGELFF. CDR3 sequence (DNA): TGTGCCAGCTCAAGACAGGGGCCCCCGAGCACCGGGGAGCTGTTTTTT.

The CDR3 spells CASSPSGRGGRNEQFF. CDR3 sequence (DNA): TGCGCCAGCAGCCCCTCGGGTCGGGGGGGCCGCAATGAGCAGTTCTTC. The chain combines TRBV4-1 with TRBJ2-1; the match to TRBD2 covers 8 bases. The J segment lost 6 bases and the V segment lost 4 bases, leaving 11 bases of the junction unmatched. The germline V gene encodes CDR1 MGHRA and CDR2 YSYEKL. The CDR3 contains 16 residues.

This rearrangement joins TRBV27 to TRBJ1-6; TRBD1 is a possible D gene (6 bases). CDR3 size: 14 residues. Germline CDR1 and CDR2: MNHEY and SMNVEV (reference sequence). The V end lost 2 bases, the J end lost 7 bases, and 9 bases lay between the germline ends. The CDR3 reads CASSLAQGNSPLHF. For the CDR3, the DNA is TGTGCCAGCAGTTTAGCACAGGGAAATTCACCCCTCCACTTT.

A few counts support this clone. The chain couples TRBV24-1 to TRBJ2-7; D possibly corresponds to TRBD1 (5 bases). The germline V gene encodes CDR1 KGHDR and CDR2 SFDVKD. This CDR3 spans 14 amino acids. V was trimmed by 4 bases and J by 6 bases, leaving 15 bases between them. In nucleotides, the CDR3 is TGTGCCACCAGTGAAAGGCAGGGTTTGAGCGAGCAGTACTTC. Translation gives CATSERQGLSEQYF.

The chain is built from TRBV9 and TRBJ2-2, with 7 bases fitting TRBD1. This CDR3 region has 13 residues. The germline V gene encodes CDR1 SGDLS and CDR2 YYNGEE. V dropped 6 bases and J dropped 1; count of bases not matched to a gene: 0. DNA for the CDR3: TGTGCCAGCAACAGGGGGAACACCGGGGAGCTGTTTTTT. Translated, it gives CASNRGNTGELFF.

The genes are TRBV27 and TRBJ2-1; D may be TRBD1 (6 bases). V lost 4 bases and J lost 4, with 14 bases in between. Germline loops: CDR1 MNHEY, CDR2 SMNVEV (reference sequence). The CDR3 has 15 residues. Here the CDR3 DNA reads TGTGCCAGCAGTTCCCTCGGGACACCTTACAATGAGCAGTTCTTC. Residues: CASSSLGTPYNEQFF.

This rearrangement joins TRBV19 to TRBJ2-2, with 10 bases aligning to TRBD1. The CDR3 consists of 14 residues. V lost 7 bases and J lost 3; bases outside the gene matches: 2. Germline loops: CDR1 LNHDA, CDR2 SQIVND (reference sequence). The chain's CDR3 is CASIGTGDTGELFF. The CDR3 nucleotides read TGTGCCAGTATTGGGACAGGGGACACCGGGGAGCTGTTTTTT.

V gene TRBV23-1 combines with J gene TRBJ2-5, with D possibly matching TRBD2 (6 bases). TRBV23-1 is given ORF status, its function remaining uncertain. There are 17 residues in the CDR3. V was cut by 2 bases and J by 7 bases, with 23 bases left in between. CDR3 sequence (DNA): TGCGCCAGCAGTCAAATCGCGGGGAGCGTCTCTAGTGGGACCCAGTACTTC. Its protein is CASSQIAGSVSSGTQYF.

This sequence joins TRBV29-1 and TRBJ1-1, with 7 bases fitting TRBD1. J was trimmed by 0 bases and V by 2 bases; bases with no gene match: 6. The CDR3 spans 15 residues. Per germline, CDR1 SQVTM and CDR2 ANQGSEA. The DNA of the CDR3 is TGCAGCGTTGAAAGGGGGACAGCCTTGAACACTGAAGCTTTCTTT. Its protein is CSVERGTALNTEAFF.

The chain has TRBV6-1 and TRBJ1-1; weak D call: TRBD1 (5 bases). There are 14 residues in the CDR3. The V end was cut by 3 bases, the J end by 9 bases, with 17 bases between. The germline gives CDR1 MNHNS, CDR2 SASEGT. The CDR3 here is CASSESRERGKAFF. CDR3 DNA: TGTGCCAGCAGTGAGTCCAGGGAACGGGGGAAAGCTTTCTTT.